This T cell receptor beta chain was observed in a study of T cells after yellow fever vaccination. Findings and caveats of the study: Highly abundant clonotypes carried over from the bulk population could end up in FACS-sorted repertoires as contaminants.

A process of 5'RACE template switching, which added a universal primer site and UMIs, was used to make TCR cDNA. TCRdb independently ran MiXCR on the 5' RACE reads; one entry per CDR3 protein. The table records about 350,000 distinct CDR3 sequences, approximately 8% of them present only once. V was trimmed by 3 bases and J by 5 bases, leaving 13 bases between them. This CDR3 has 13 residues. CDR1 is DFQATT and CDR2 is SNEGSKA in the germline V gene (reference sequence). This clonotype was detected only a few times. What it binds is unknown. The chain is built from TRBV20-1 and TRBJ2-5; D possibly corresponds to TRBD1 (5 bases). Sequenced material: PBMCs, taken around 45 days after the first yellow fever vaccination. This sequence was found in a man aged 18 to 29 who received the YFV17D yellow fever vaccine. The CDR3 here is CSARSQGWETQYF. CDR3 DNA sequence: TGCAGTGCTAGGAGTCAGGGATGGGAGACCCAGTACTTC.